This TCR beta chain was obtained from a study of shared clonotypes between healthy human individuals. General study findings and limits: It was observed that roughly 5% of naive CD4 clonotypes were shared across a handful of donors. Blood was the only sampled material, and tissue repertoires likely differ.

Caucasian adults residing in Nashville, Tennessee made up all the donors. CDR1 and CDR2 from the germline V gene are SGHRS and YFSETQ. CDR3 length: 15 residues. Assay runs were performed at deep level. Sequenced by immunoSEQ multiplex PCR; TCRdb stores in-frame clones only, minus some. The data show over a million clones, roughly 96% seen once. Details on this clone: Its antigen is unknown. The junction departs from germline at one end; a sequencing error may be responsible.

The gene calls are TRBV5-1 and TRBJ1-2, with 9 bases matching TRBD1. The source of this sequence is a young man in good health. The sample was naive CD4+ T cells sorted from blood. Indicated subset: CD45RA+ positively selected. CDR3 amino acids: CASTLNRGQDYGYTF. The DNA of the CDR3 is TGCGCCAGCACCTTGAACAGGGGGCAGGACTATGGCTACACCTTC. The full variable domain, its missing parts supplied by reference TRBV5-1 and TRBJ1-2, is KAGVTQTPRYLIKTRGQQVTLSCSPISGHRSVSWYQQTPGQGLQFLFEYFSETQRNKGNFPGRFSGRQFSNSRSEMNVSTLELGDSALYLCASTLNRGQDYGYTFGSGTRLTVV.